One sample yielded the 20 T cell receptor beta chains listed below, sequenced in a study of T cell responses to AZD1222 COVID-19 vaccine (dated by TCRdb to the early 2020s). Sample time point, as interpreted from the label and publication: about 28 days (+/-7) after the second vaccine dose. Library prep was done by the immunoSEQ multiplex PCR assay. This immuneACCESS table, as held by TCRdb, lists in-frame sequences with V and J called but not all clones. Of the missing ones, under half trace to an unresolved V gene in checked studies; the others have no known cause. The sample has around 180,000 clones on record, 94% of them singletons. The ten biggest clones cover roughly 1.7% of the sample. Here the sequenced sample was peripheral blood, taken 28 days after the second AZD1222 dose. These receptors all stem from an adult who received the AZD1222 COVID-19 vaccine.

In its sample, this clone was seen once. J is TRBJ2-2 and V is TRBV5-1, with D perhaps TRBD1 (5 bases). V was pared by 3 bases and J by 4 bases, with 19 bases between. CDR3 length: 17 residues. The germline gives CDR1 SGHRS, CDR2 YFSETQ. In nucleotides, the CDR3 is TGCGCCAGCAGCTCCAAAGGGGCAGGGTACGTCACCGGGGAGCTGTTTTTT. The encoded protein is CASSSKGAGYVTGELFF.

This sequence joins TRBV4-3 and TRBJ1-2; D may be TRBD1 (5 bases). This CDR3 is 15 amino acids long. The V end lost 1 base, the J end lost 3 bases, and 12 bases lay between the germline ends. Germline values: CDR1 LGHNA, CDR2 YSLEER. Here the CDR3 reads CASSQGPAGDYGYTF. The CDR3 DNA sequence: TGCGCCAGCAGCCAAGGCCCCGCGGGGGACTATGGCTACACCTTC.

The genes are TRBV7-9 and TRBJ2-3, with TRBD2 matching 9 bases. CDR3 length: 16 amino acids. J lost 10 bases, V lost 1 base, and 12 bases had no gene match. Germline assignment: CDR1 SEHNR and CDR2 FQNEAQ (reference sequence). The CDR3 loop is CASSLVLPSGIKSQYF. The CDR3 DNA reads TGTGCCAGCAGCTTAGTGCTCCCTAGCGGGATTAAGTCGCAGTATTTT.

This sequence joins TRBV7-9 and TRBJ1-3; no reliable D call. This CDR3 contains 16 residues. Per germline, CDR1 SEHNR and CDR2 FQNEAQ (reference sequence). Trimming took 5 bases from V and 1 from J, leaving 15 bases between them. CDR3 sequence: CASSPHPVWSGNTIYF. CDR3 bases: TGTGCCAGCAGCCCACACCCCGTTTGGTCTGGAAACACCATATATTTT. Full variable domain (outside the CDR3, taken from reference TRBV7-9 and TRBJ1-3): DTGVSQNPRHKITKRGQNVTFRCDPISEHNRLYWYRQTLGQGPEFLTYFQNEAQLEKSRLLSDRFSAERPKGSFSTLEIQRTEQGDSAMYLCASSPHPVWSGNTIYFGEGSWLTVV.

This rearrangement joins TRBV28 to TRBJ1-2, with unresolved D. This CDR3 has 16 residues. The germline gives CDR1 MDHEN, CDR2 SYDVKM. V was shortened by 6 bases and J by 6 bases, with 23 bases between the two germline ends. CDR3 amino acids: CASSPEAPARWDGYTF. The CDR3 DNA reads as TGTGCCAGCAGCCCTGAGGCTCCGGCCCGGTGGGATGGCTACACCTTC.

The chain uses TRBV7-2 and TRBJ1-1; 11 bases match TRBD1. V trimming: 7 bases; J trimming: 4 bases; junction bases outside the gene matches: 20. Looked up from germline, CDR1 is SGHTA and CDR2 is FQGNSA. This CDR3 has 19 residues. CDR3 amino acids: CASTTGTGGTGGVSTEAFF. DNA of the CDR3: TGTGCCAGCACCACAGGGACGGGCGGGACAGGGGGTGTGAGCACTGAAGCTTTCTTT. Full variable domain (outside the CDR3, taken from reference TRBV7-2 and TRBJ1-1): GAGVSQSPSNKVTEKGKDVELRCDPISGHTALYWYRQSLGQGLEFLIYFQGNSAPDKSGLPSDRFSAERTGGSVSTLTIQRTQQEDSAVYLCASTTGTGGTGGVSTEAFFGQGTRLTVV.

The CDR3 DNA reads TGCGCCAGCAGCCTGGAAACAGGGGAGAGTCAGCCCCAGCATTTT. It specifies CASSLETGESQPQHF. This sequence joins TRBV5-1 and TRBJ1-5; 7 bases match TRBD1. V shed 4 bases, J shed 6 bases, and the junction held 10 bases outside the gene matches. CDR3 length: 15 residues. Germline V lookup: CDR1 SGHRS, CDR2 YFSETQ.

The rearrangement uses TRBV25-1 and TRBJ2-2; D not resolved. Germline V gives CDR1 MGHDK, CDR2 SYGVNS. The germline V and J ends were trimmed by 2 bases and 1 base, with 5 bases remaining between them. The CDR3 is made up of 14 amino acids. CDR3 loop: CASSEPLNTGELFF. In DNA form, the CDR3 reads TGTGCCAGCAGTGAACCCCTGAACACCGGGGAGCTGTTTTTT. Full variable domain (remainder filled in from reference TRBV25-1 and TRBJ2-2): EADIYQTPRYLVIGTGKKITLECSQTMGHDKMYWYQQDPGMELHLIHYSYGVNSTEKGDLSSESTVSRIRTEHFPLTLESARPSHTSQYLCASSEPLNTGELFFGEGSRLTVL.

The chain recombines TRBV7-6 with TRBJ1-2, with D perhaps matching TRBD1 (5 bases). V was clipped by 3 bases and J by 2 bases, with 16 bases between them. The CDR3 is made up of 16 amino acids. Germline V gene lookup returns CDR1 SGHVS and CDR2 FNYEAQ. CDR3 residues: CASSFSVDSPNYGYTF. CDR3 DNA sequence: TGTGCCAGCAGCTTTTCGGTAGACAGCCCGAACTATGGCTACACCTTC. Full variable domain (missing parts from reference TRBV7-6 and TRBJ1-2): GAGVSQSPRYKVTKRGQDVALRCDPISGHVSLYWYRQALGQGPEFLTYFNYEAQQDKSGLPNDRFSAERPEGSISTLTIQRTEQRDSAMYRCASSFSVDSPNYGYTFGSGTRLTVV.

The V gene is TRBV11-3, the J gene TRBJ1-1; TRBD1 agrees at 7 bases. Trimming at V came to 6 bases and at J to 5 bases, leaving 3 bases not matched to a gene. The germline CDR1 and CDR2 sequences are SGHNT and YENEEA. This CDR3 has 12 amino acids. CDR3: CASRNRGTEAFF. The CDR3 region has the DNA TGTGCCAGCAGAAACAGGGGAACTGAAGCTTTCTTT.

The CDR3 DNA reads TGTGCCAGCAGCCCGGATTCACTTTCTAATGAGCAGTTCTTC. Translated: CASSPDSLSNEQFF. This rearrangement joins TRBV14 to TRBJ2-1; no firm D call. V was pared by 4 bases and J by 7 bases, with 14 bases between. The V gene's germline CDR1 is SGHDN and CDR2 FVKESK. This CDR3 is built from 14 residues.

The chain couples TRBV7-9 to TRBJ2-1; maybe TRBD2 (6 bases). The germline gives CDR1 SEHNR, CDR2 FQNEAQ (reference sequence). The CDR3 has 15 amino acids. The V end was cut by 7 bases, the J end by 3 bases, with 16 bases between. In nucleotides, the CDR3 is TGTGCCAGCAATACGGGTAGCGGAAACTACAATGAGCAGTTCTTC. Amino acid sequence: CASNTGSGNYNEQFF.

The rearrangement joins TRBV11-1 to TRBJ1-2, with D possibly matching TRBD1 (5 bases). This CDR3 comprises 14 residues. Germline CDR1 SGHAT, CDR2 FQDESV (reference sequence). The V end lost 5 bases, the J end lost 6 bases, and 16 bases lay between the germline ends. CDR3 loop: CASSNFRGSDGYTF. For the CDR3, the DNA is TGTGCCAGCAGCAACTTCCGGGGGTCGGATGGCTACACCTTC.

This sequence joins TRBV9 and TRBJ1-1; 7 nucleotides agree with TRBD1. The CDR3 loop spans 15 amino acids. Germline V lookup: CDR1 SGDLS, CDR2 YYNGEE. Trimming removed 1 base from V and 7 bases from J; junction bases left unmatched: 10. The CDR3 reads CASSVSGGATSEAFF. The CDR3 coding sequence is TGTGCCAGCAGCGTATCAGGGGGTGCGACGAGTGAAGCTTTCTTT.

The J gene is TRBJ2-3, the V gene TRBV27; D might be TRBD2 (7 bases). The CDR3 is 20 amino acids. The germline gives CDR1 MNHEY, CDR2 SMNVEV (reference sequence). The V end lost 4 bases, the J end lost 6 bases, and 32 bases lay between the germline ends. The CDR3 DNA is TGTGCCAGCAGTTCCACATGGGGGGGCGGGGATATGTTGTTAGTGGATACGCAGTATTTT. Its protein product is CASSSTWGGGDMLLVDTQYF.

The chain is built from TRBV7-2 and TRBJ1-5; possible D gene TRBD1, 6 bases. V lost 5 bases and J lost 2, with 13 bases in between. Germline CDR1 is SGHTA and CDR2 is FQGNSA. This CDR3 is built from 15 residues. The CDR3 DNA follows: TGTGCCAGCAGCCCGGGGGCAGGGGGCAATCAGCCCCAGCATTTT. Translated: CASSPGAGGNQPQHF.

The chain links TRBV2 to TRBJ2-1; tentative D call: TRBD2 (6 bases). CDR3 length: 12 residues. Germline V lookup: CDR1 SNHLY, CDR2 FYNNEI. The V gene lost 6 bases and the J gene lost 9 bases, with 12 bases spanning the gap. The CDR3 spells CASSGGALEQFF. In nucleotides, the CDR3 is TGTGCCAGCAGCGGGGGAGCTCTTGAGCAGTTCTTC.

V and J are TRBV7-2 and TRBJ2-3; possible D gene TRBD2, 6 bases. The CDR3 loop spans 15 amino acids. V lost 1 base and J 2 bases, leaving 10 bases between the germline ends. CDR1 SGHTA and CDR2 FQGNSA come from the germline V gene. This CDR3 reads CASSLGGALTDTQYF. In DNA, the CDR3 is TGTGCCAGCAGCTTAGGCGGGGCTCTCACAGATACGCAGTATTTT.

The V gene is TRBV6-2 or TRBV6-3, the J gene TRBJ2-1, with D tentatively TRBD1 (5 bases). V lost 2 bases, J lost 4 bases, and 9 bases lay in between. Per germline, CDR1 MNHEY and CDR2 SVGEGT. CDR3 size: 14 residues. CDR3 DNA: TGTGCCAGCAGTTACAGAGACAGATACAATGAGCAGTTCTTC. It translates to CASSYRDRYNEQFF.

This rearrangement joins TRBV4-1 to TRBJ1-5; 7 nucleotides match TRBD1. The CDR3 loop spans 16 amino acids. The V segment lost 4 bases and the J segment 1 base; nucleotides outside the gene matches: 7. Per the germline V gene, CDR1 is MGHRA and CDR2 is YSYEKL. The CDR3 region is CASSRDRGRSNQPQHF. DNA of the CDR3: TGCGCCAGCAGCCGGGACAGAGGAAGGAGCAATCAGCCCCAGCATTTT.